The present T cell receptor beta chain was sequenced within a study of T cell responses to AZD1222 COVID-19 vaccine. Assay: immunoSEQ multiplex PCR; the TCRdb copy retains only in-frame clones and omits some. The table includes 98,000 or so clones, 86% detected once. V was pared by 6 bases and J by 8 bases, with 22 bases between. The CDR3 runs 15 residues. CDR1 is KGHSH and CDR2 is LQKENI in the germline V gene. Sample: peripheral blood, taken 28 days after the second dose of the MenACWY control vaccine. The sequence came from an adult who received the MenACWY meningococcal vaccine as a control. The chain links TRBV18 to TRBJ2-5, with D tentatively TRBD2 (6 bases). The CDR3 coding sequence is TGTGCCAGCTCCCCCTCGGTAGCGGCGGGGATCACCCAGTACTTC. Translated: CASSPSVAAGITQYF.